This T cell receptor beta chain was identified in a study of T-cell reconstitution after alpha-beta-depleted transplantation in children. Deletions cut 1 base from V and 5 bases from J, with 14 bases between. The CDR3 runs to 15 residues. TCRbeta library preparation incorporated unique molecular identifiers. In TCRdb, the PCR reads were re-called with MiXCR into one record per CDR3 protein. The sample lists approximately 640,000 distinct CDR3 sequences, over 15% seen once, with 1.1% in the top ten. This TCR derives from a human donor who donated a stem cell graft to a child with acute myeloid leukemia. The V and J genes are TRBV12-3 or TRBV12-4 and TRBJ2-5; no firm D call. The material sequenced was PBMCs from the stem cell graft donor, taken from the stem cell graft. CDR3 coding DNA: TGTGCCAGCAGTTTAGGGTCGAGCGCCCGGGAGACCCAGTACTTC. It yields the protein CASSLGSSARETQYF.